The rows below give T cell receptor beta chains drawn from one sample of a study of T cells after yellow fever vaccination. TCRdb re-derived calls from the 5' RACE reads in MiXCR, one entry per CDR3 protein. This repertoire shows about 170,000 distinct CDR3 sequences, about 6.2% found once; its top ten account for just under 3%. The starting material was CD4+ T cells sorted from PBMCs, obtained on the day of the first yellow fever vaccination. The receptors come from a man between 18 and 29 years old who received the YFV17D yellow fever vaccine. CDR3s include the opening cysteine and the closing phenylalanine or tryptophan. A D gene is named only where the DNA matches it firmly. Only some rows state a clone size, as once, few, many or a class for expanded clones.

DNA: TGTGCCAGCAGCCAAATACAGGGCCGAGAGACCCAGTACTTC; CDR3: CASSQIQGRETQYF; size: few; D: -; J: TRBJ2-5; V: TRBV14
DNA: TGCGCCAGCAGCCAAGATTTCCTCTCTCCGGCTTTCTTT; CDR3: CASSQDFLSPAFF; size: few; D: -; J: TRBJ1-1; V: TRBV4-3
DNA: TGTGCCAGCAGCTTCCGGTGGGGGGAGCTGTTTTTT; CDR3: CASSFRWGELFF; size: few; D: -; J: TRBJ2-2; V: TRBV7-2
DNA: TGCGCCAGCAGCCATGGGGTCAGGGGAGGGAAAAATCAGCCCCAGCATTTT; CDR3: CASSHGVRGGKNQPQHF; size: few; D: -; J: TRBJ1-5; V: TRBV4-1
DNA: TGTGCCAGCAGCTCATACGGGACAGCTGGAAACACCATATATTTT; CDR3: CASSSYGTAGNTIYF; size: few; D: TRBD1; J: TRBJ1-3; V: TRBV7-2
DNA: TGTGCCAGCAGCCCGGCGGGACAGGGAAACACTGAAGCTTTCTTT; CDR3: CASSPAGQGNTEAFF; size: many; D: TRBD1; J: TRBJ1-1; V: TRBV5-6
DNA: TGTGCCAGCAGCTTGTCTCTACCCCCACCCCTCCACTTT; CDR3: CASSLSLPPPLHF; size: many; D: -; J: TRBJ1-6; V: TRBV5-5
DNA: TGTGCCAGCAGCGTCACCGCGGGAGGCAATCAGCCCCAGCATTTT; CDR3: CASSVTAGGNQPQHF; size: -; D: -; J: TRBJ1-5; V: TRBV9
DNA: TGTGCCAGCAGCTTCAGGGGCAAGCCCAACTATGGCTACACCTTC; CDR3: CASSFRGKPNYGYTF; size: few; D: -; J: TRBJ1-2; V: TRBV11-2
DNA: TGCAGTGCTAGAGATGCAGCGGGGGCGGCAGATACGCAGTATTTT; CDR3: CSARDAAGAADTQYF; size: few; D: TRBD2; J: TRBJ2-3; V: TRBV20-1
DNA: TGTGCCAGCTCACCGGGACAGGATTCACCCCTCCACTTT; CDR3: CASSPGQDSPLHF; size: many; D: TRBD1; J: TRBJ1-6; V: TRBV18
DNA: TGTGCCAGCAGTTTGCGATTCGACAGATCCTATAATTCACCCCTCCACTTT; CDR3: CASSLRFDRSYNSPLHF; size: -; D: -; J: TRBJ1-6; V: TRBV12-3/TRBV12-4
DNA: TGTGCCAGCAGTTATGTGGACAGACCTAATCAGCCCCAGCATTTT; CDR3: CASSYVDRPNQPQHF; size: many; D: -; J: TRBJ1-5; V: TRBV6-2/TRBV6-3
DNA: TGTGCCAGCAGCCAACAGACAGGGTCGCAGTATTTT; CDR3: CASSQQTGSQYF; size: many; D: TRBD1; J: TRBJ2-3; V: TRBV11-2
DNA: TGCAGCTCCGGGACGGAGTACAATGAGCAGTTCTTC; CDR3: CSSGTEYNEQFF; size: many; D: -; J: TRBJ2-1; V: TRBV29-1
DNA: TGTGCCAGCAGCTTCGACGGGCCAGATACGCAGTATTTT; CDR3: CASSFDGPDTQYF; size: -; D: -; J: TRBJ2-3; V: TRBV5-5
DNA: TGTGCCATCAGTGAGTCGTATCAGACCTACGAGCAGTACTTC; CDR3: CAISESYQTYEQYF; size: -; D: -; J: TRBJ2-7; V: TRBV10-3
DNA: TGTGCCAGCAGCCAAGATGTGCGGGACTCTGGAAACACCATATATTTT; CDR3: CASSQDVRDSGNTIYF; size: many; D: -; J: TRBJ1-3; V: TRBV3-1
DNA: TGTGCCAGCAGTCCAGGGGGGGCCGGGGAGCTGTTTTTT; CDR3: CASSPGGAGELFF; size: few; D: -; J: TRBJ2-2; V: TRBV6-2/TRBV6-3
DNA: TGCGCCAGCAGCCTCGACAGGGACACCGGGGAGCTGTTTTTT; CDR3: CASSLDRDTGELFF; size: many; D: TRBD1; J: TRBJ2-2; V: TRBV4-3
DNA: TGTGCCAGCAGCCAAGGAGCGGGGGGGCTTGATGAGCAGTTCTTC; CDR3: CASSQGAGGLDEQFF; size: many; D: TRBD2; J: TRBJ2-1; V: TRBV4-2
DNA: TGCGCCAGCAGCCAAGATCTTAAAGGGTGGGAGACCCAGTACTTC; CDR3: CASSQDLKGWETQYF; size: few; D: -; J: TRBJ2-5; V: TRBV4-1
DNA: TGTGCCAGCACCATCCCAAGGGGGTTCTACAATGAGCAGTTCTTC; CDR3: CASTIPRGFYNEQFF; size: many; D: -; J: TRBJ2-1; V: TRBV7-2
DNA: TGTGCCAGCAGTTACACAGGGACTTACGAGCAGTACTTC; CDR3: CASSYTGTYEQYF; size: few; D: -; J: TRBJ2-7; V: TRBV6-6